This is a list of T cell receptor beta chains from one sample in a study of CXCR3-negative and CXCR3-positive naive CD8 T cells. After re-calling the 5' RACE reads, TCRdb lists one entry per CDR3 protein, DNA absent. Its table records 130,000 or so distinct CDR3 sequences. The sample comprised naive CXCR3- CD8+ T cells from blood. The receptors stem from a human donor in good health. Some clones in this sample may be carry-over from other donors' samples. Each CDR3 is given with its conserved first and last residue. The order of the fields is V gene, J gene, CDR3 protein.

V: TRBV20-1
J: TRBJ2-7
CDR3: CSAGSDTSYEQYF

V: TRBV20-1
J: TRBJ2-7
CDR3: CSAREVNEQYF

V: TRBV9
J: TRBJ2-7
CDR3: CASSSSGLGSHEQYF

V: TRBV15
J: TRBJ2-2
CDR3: CATSRTSGSVPGELFF

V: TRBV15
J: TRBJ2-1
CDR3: CATSRAWGTYNEQFF

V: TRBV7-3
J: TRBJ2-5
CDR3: CASSLNGAEGFETQYF

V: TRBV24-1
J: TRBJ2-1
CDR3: CATSDPGSYNEQFF

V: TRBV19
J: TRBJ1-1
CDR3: CASSTNPTDTEAFF

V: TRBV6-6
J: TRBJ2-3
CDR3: CASSVSGGTITDTQYF

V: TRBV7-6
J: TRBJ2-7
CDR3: CASSLDRDHEQYF

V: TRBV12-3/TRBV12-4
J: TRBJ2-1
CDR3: CASSSRIADPPGEQFF

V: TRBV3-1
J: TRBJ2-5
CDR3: CASSRSTGVETQYF

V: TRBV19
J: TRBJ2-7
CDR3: CASTPGAASYEQYF

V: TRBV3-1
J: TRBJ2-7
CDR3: CASSQPGEQYF

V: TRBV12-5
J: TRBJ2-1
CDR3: CASGFPGTSMRDEQFF

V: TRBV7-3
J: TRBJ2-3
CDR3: CASSETALSTDTQYF

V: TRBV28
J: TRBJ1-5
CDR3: CASSYRQSNQPQHF

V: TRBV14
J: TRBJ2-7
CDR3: CASSQDWTGSYEQYF

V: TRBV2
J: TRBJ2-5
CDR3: CASTNPQKETQYF

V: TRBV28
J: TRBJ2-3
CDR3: CASSLYVTGGPLVTDTQYF

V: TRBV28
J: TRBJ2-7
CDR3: CASRDRGPYEQYF

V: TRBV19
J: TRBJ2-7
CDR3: CASSNAIRAGEQYF

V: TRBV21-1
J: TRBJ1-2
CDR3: CASSTKDVAYTF

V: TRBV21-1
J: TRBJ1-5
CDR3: CASRRTPVKKFYSNQPQHF

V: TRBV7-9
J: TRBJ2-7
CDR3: CASSPQGFYEQYF

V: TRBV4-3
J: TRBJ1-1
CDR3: CASSPRQNHTEAFF

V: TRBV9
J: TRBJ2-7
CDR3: CASSVVGTGNEQYF

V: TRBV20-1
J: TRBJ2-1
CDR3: CSATGTGPFDEQFF

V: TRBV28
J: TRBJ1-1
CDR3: CASSEDRMDTEAFF

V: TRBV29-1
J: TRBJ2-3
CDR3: CSVEDMHTQYF

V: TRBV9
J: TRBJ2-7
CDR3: CASSVDTAYEQYF

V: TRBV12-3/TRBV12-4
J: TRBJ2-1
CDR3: CASSLTSGGAYNEQFF

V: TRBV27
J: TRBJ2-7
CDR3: CASSSLLGQGLLEQYF

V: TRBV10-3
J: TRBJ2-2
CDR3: CATIGTSGASTGELFF

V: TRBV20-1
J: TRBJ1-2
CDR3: CSARDNGIYGYTF

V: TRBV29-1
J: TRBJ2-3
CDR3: CSVQGRTDTQYF

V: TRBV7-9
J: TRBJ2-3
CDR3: CASSSASGRTDTQYF

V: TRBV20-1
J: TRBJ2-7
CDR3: CSAGTINYEQYF

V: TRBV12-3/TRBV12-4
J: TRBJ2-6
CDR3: CASRDPTDGISGANVLTF

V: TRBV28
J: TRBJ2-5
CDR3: CASSQGLRYQETQYF

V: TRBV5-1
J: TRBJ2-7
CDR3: CASSPLPGDEQYF

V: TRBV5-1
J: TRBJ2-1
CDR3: CASRDHNEQFF

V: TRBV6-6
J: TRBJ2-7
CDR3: CASSYPRLAGGPVVYEQYF

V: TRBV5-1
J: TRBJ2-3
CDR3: CASSLASASEGDTQYF

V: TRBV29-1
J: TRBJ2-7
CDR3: CSVARGAYEQYF

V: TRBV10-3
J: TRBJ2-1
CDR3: CAISELYEGLSDNEQFF

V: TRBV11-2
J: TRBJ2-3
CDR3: CASSLLAGGQGDTQYF

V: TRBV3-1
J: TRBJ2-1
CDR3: CASSRVPVGQDNEQFF

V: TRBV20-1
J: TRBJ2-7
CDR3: CSAEEEGNFYEQYF

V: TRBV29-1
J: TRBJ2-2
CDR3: CSACDRNTGELFF

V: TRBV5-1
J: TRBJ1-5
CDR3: CASSSSHGQPQHF

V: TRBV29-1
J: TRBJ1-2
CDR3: CSVETAIYGYTF

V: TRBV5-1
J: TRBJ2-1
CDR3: CASSSYAGTGFYNEQFF

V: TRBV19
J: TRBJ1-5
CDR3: CASSGSNQPQHF

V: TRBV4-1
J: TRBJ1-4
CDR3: CASSQEGTVEKLFF

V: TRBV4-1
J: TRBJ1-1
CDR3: CASSQDGAGSEAFF

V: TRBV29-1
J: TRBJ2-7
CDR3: CSVPGQGFYEQYF